The 26 T cell receptor beta chains reported below all come from one sample, sequenced in a study of Graves' ophthalmopathy and Graves' hyperthyroidism. RNA served as the template for amplifying TCR beta CDR3 regions. First-round RT-PCR employed HTBI primers, with a second-round multiplex PCR after it. From the multiplex PCR reads, TCRdb called clonotypes with MiXCR, one entry per CDR3 protein. This table has about 740,000 distinct CDR3 sequences, 40% appearing once. The sequencing sample was made of peripheral blood. The source is an adult man with Graves' ophthalmopathy.

This clonotype appeared once. This CDR3 reads CASSLGMAGLEAFF. The CDR3 DNA sequence: TGCGCCAGCAGCTTGGGTATGGCAGGGCTTGAAGCTTTCTTT. The gene calls are TRBV5-1 and TRBJ1-1, with D maybe TRBD1 (5 bases). The germline V gene has CDR1 SGHRS and CDR2 YFSETQ. Trimming stripped 0 bases from V and 7 bases from J, with 13 bases between. There are 14 residues in the CDR3.

This chain joins TRBV25-1 and TRBJ2-5, with 9 nucleotides matching TRBD2. Germline CDR1 reads MGHDK; CDR2 reads SYGVNS. There are 13 residues in the CDR3. The V and J ends lost 3 bases and 7 bases, in that order; junction bases with no gene match: 3. CDR3 sequence (DNA): TGTGCCAGCAGTGATAGCGGGAGTGGGACCCAGTACTTC. Amino acids: CASSDSGSGTQYF.

V usage is TRBV6-2 or TRBV6-3 and J usage is TRBJ1-3; unclear D gene. The germline V gene encodes CDR1 MNHEY and CDR2 SVGEGT. The CDR3 is made up of 14 amino acids. Trimming took off 5 bases at V and 0 bases at J, with 8 bases between the two ends. This chain's CDR3 is CASSIQNSGNTIYF. The CDR3 nucleotides read TGTGCCAGCAGTATACAAAACTCTGGAAACACCATATATTTT.

The CDR3 region is CAISSDRDRGFSPLHF. The CDR3 region has the DNA TGTGCCATCAGTTCCGACCGGGACAGGGGATTTTCACCCCTCCACTTT. The chain recombines TRBV10-3 with TRBJ1-6, with 10 bases aligning to TRBD1. CDR1 and CDR2 (germline): ENHRY, SYGVKD. The CDR3 extends over 16 amino acids. Trimming removed 5 bases from V and 9 bases from J; junction bases left unmatched: 10.

This sequence joins TRBV7-2 and TRBJ1-3; D call uncertain. V lost 5 bases and J 7 bases, leaving 18 bases between the germline ends. The germline CDR1 and CDR2 sequences are SGHTA and FQGNSA. This CDR3 has 15 residues. DNA of the CDR3: TGTGCCAGCAGCCCCATCCCGCCTCCGGGGAACACCATATATTTT. Translating it yields CASSPIPPPGNTIYF. The complete variable domain, with remaining parts taken from reference TRBV7-2 and TRBJ1-3, reads GAGVSQSPSNKVTEKGKDVELRCDPISGHTALYWYRQSLGQGLEFLIYFQGNSAPDKSGLPSDRFSAERTGGSVSTLTIQRTQQEDSAVYLCASSPIPPPGNTIYFGEGSWLTVV.

This clonotype came up many times. The chain employs TRBV24-1 and TRBJ2-5; the D gene is possibly TRBD2 (7 bases). Per germline, CDR1 KGHDR and CDR2 SFDVKD. This CDR3 is 14 amino acids long. The V and J ends lost 5 bases and 7 bases respectively, with 16 bases between them. CDR3: CATSARGAPGTQYF. CDR3 coding DNA: TGTGCCACCAGTGCACGGGGGGCCCCAGGGACCCAGTACTTC.

The chain links TRBV19 to TRBJ1-1; TRBD1 agrees at 7 bases. V was pared by 2 bases and J by 1 base, with 13 bases of the junction left unmatched. This CDR3 spans 18 amino acids. Looked up from germline, CDR1 is LNHDA and CDR2 is SQIVND (reference sequence). The CDR3 spells CASSIYLGGGAKNTEAFF. As DNA, the CDR3 is TGTGCCAGTAGTATATATTTGGGAGGGGGCGCAAAGAACACTGAAGCTTTCTTT.

This clonotype was seen a handful of times. The chain carries TRBV6-5 and TRBJ1-2, with D perhaps matching TRBD1 (6 bases). The length of the CDR3 is 14 residues. Germline V gene lookup returns CDR1 MNHEY and CDR2 SVGAGI. V was trimmed by 4 bases and J by 1 base, leaving 10 bases between them. In nucleotides, the CDR3 is TGTGCCAGCAGTTCTGGACAGATTAACTATGGCTACACCTTC. The encoded protein is CASSSGQINYGYTF.

This clonotype occurred many times. V and J are TRBV7-9 and TRBJ1-6; D is undetermined. Germline assignment: CDR1 SEHNR and CDR2 FQNEAQ (reference sequence). This CDR3 has 12 residues. Trimming pared 8 bases from V and 8 bases from J, leaving 10 bases between. The CDR3 protein is CASSHADSPLHF. The CDR3 DNA follows: TGTGCCAGCTCACACGCCGATTCACCCCTCCACTTT. Based on the CDR3 plus reference TRBV7-9 and TRBJ1-6, the full variable domain is DTGVSQNPRHKITKRGQNVTFRCDPISEHNRLYWYRQTLGQGPEFLTYFQNEAQLEKSRLLSDRFSAERPKGSFSTLEIQRTEQGDSAMYLCASSHADSPLHFGNGTRLTVT.

This clonotype was found many times. The gene calls are TRBV10-2 and TRBJ2-5; D perhaps matches TRBD1 (5 bases). The germline gives CDR1 WSHSY, CDR2 SAAADI. With 6 bases removed from V and 7 bases from J, the gap between germline ends came to 12 bases. The CDR3 covers 12 residues. The CDR3 DNA reads TGCGCCAGCAGCGCAGGGCCCAGGACCCAGTACTTC. Protein: CASSAGPRTQYF.

This clonotype showed up just a few times. The chain is built from TRBV20-1 and TRBJ2-6, with D maybe TRBD1 (7 bases). The V and J ends lost 3 bases and 0 bases respectively, with 12 bases between them. The germline CDR1 and CDR2 sequences are DFQATT and SNEGSKA (reference sequence). The CDR3 runs 16 residues. The CDR3 is CSARRDSLSGANVLTF. For the CDR3, the DNA is TGCAGTGCTAGGCGGGACAGCCTCTCTGGGGCCAACGTCCTGACTTTC.

There are many counts of this clonotype. This rearrangement joins TRBV10-1 to TRBJ1-6; 8 nucleotides line up with TRBD1. Germline-derived CDR1 and CDR2 are WNHNN and SYGVQD (reference sequence). The CDR3 contains 14 residues. V trimming: 4 bases; J trimming: 9 bases; junction bases outside the gene matches: 5. The CDR3 DNA follows: TGCGCCAGCAGTGCGACAGGGGAATTTTCACCCCTCCACTTT. Its protein product is CASSATGEFSPLHF.

Many counts were recorded for this clonotype. This chain links TRBV20-1 with TRBJ1-2; 12 bases match TRBD1. The length of the CDR3 is 12 residues. From germline, CDR1 is DFQATT and CDR2 SNEGSKA (reference sequence). CDR3 DNA: TGCAGCGCAAGGGACAGGGGGCTTGGCTACACCTTC. Translating it yields CSARDRGLGYTF.

This clonotype was detected ten times or more. The chain links TRBV7-9 to TRBJ1-2; the D is unclear. CDR3 length: 11 residues. Germline V gives CDR1 SEHNR, CDR2 FQNEAQ (reference sequence). Trimming cost V 5 bases and J 5 bases, with 6 bases left between them. This chain's CDR3 is CASSPRYGYTF. CDR3 in DNA: TGTGCCAGCAGCCCCCGTTATGGCTACACCTTC.

This rearrangement joins TRBV11-1 to TRBJ2-5; 7 positions agree with TRBD2. This CDR3 spans 17 amino acids. V dropped 6 bases and J dropped 2; count of bases not matched to a gene: 15. CDR1 SGHAT and CDR2 FQDESV come from the germline V gene (reference sequence). The CDR3 DNA sequence: TGTGCCAGCAGTTCCCGGGACCCTGGGGGAGGGCAAGAGACCCAGTACTTC. This codes for CASSSRDPGGGQETQYF.

This clonotype was seen just once. The V call is TRBV25-1, the J call TRBJ2-2; the D gene is possibly TRBD2 (5 bases). The V gene lost 5 bases and the J gene lost 5 bases, with 15 bases spanning the gap. Looked up from germline, CDR1 is MGHDK and CDR2 is SYGVNS. This CDR3 spans 15 amino acids. In nucleotides, the CDR3 is TGTGCCAGCAGTTACTCCGGACTGGATACCGGGGAGCTGTTTTTT. This gives the protein CASSYSGLDTGELFF.

V and J are TRBV15 and TRBJ2-3; no reliable D call. V dropped 4 bases and J dropped 7 bases, with 9 bases sitting between them. Germline CDR1 reads LNHNV; CDR2 reads YYDKDF (reference sequence). The CDR3 has 12 residues. CDR3 bases: TGTGCCACCAGCAAGGTTGGGCATACGCAGTATTTT. Protein sequence: CATSKVGHTQYF.

The chain joins TRBV20-1 to TRBJ1-4; no clear D gene. The ends were cut back, 5 bases at V and 1 base at J, with 5 bases in the middle. This CDR3 has 12 residues. CDR1 and CDR2 (germline): DFQATT, SNEGSKA (reference sequence). DNA of the CDR3: TGCAGTGCTTCAAAAACTAATGAAAAACTGTTTTTT. Its translation: CSASKTNEKLFF.

The table lists this clonotype with many counts. The chain links TRBV15 to TRBJ1-2; D is uncertain. Germline CDR1 and CDR2: LNHNV and YYDKDF (reference sequence). The germline V and J ends were trimmed by 3 bases and 4 bases, with 12 bases remaining between them. The CDR3 runs 14 residues. The CDR3 DNA reads as TGTGCCACCAGCAGTGAACGGCAGGTCTATGGCTACACCTTC. Translation gives CATSSERQVYGYTF.

A word on this clonotype: An end of the junction does not agree with germline; a read error may underlie this. V gene TRBV6-1 combines with J gene TRBJ1-1, with D perhaps matching TRBD1 (6 bases). The germline gives CDR1 MNHNS, CDR2 SASEGT. The CDR3 is 15 residues long. DNA for the CDR3: TGTGCCAGCAGTTACTCTTGGGGGCTGAAAACTGAAGCTTTCTTT. It translates to CASSYSWGLKTEAFF.

This clonotype was counted a few times. The chain employs TRBV15 and TRBJ2-7, with D tentatively TRBD1 (6 bases). The CDR3 covers 13 residues. Germline CDR1 reads LNHNV; CDR2 reads YYDKDF (reference sequence). Trimming cost V 8 bases and J 2 bases, with 13 bases left between them. CDR3 loop: CATGTGKTYEQYF. CDR3 DNA: TGTGCCACCGGTACAGGGAAAACCTACGAGCAGTACTTC.

In this sample, this clonotype turned up many times. The V and J genes are TRBV25-1 and TRBJ2-5, with 7 nucleotides matching TRBD2. The germline CDR1 and CDR2 sequences are MGHDK and SYGVNS. CDR3 length equals 13 residues. V dropped 8 bases and J dropped 7; count of bases not matched to a gene: 10. CDR3 in amino acids: CASGGEGYMTQYF. The CDR3 DNA sequence: TGTGCCAGCGGGGGGGAGGGGTACATGACCCAGTACTTC.

The rearrangement uses TRBV12-3 or TRBV12-4 and TRBJ1-2; D is perhaps TRBD1 (6 bases). Between the trimmed V and J ends, which lost 3 bases and 4 bases, there was a span of 18 bases. The CDR3 is 16 residues long. The CDR3 loop reads CASSLGGGLEIYGYTF. The CDR3 DNA sequence: TGTGCCAGCAGTTTGGGAGGGGGGCTGGAGATCTATGGCTACACCTTC.

The rearrangement links TRBV12-3 or TRBV12-4 to TRBJ1-5, with D unclear. There are 13 residues in the CDR3. V lost 0 bases and J lost 5, with 5 bases in between. The CDR3 DNA follows: TGTGCCAGCAGTTTAGCTGATTATCAGCCCCAGCATTTT. Its translation is CASSLADYQPQHF.

This clonotype was seen more than once but under ten times. The rearrangement joins TRBV7-9 to TRBJ2-5, with D possibly matching TRBD1 (5 bases). CDR3 size: 14 residues. Germline CDR1 reads SEHNR; CDR2 reads FQNEAQ (reference sequence). Trimming left V 1 base short and J 0 bases short, with 6 bases between. The CDR3 loop reads CASSLGQHQETQYF. Written as DNA, the CDR3 is TGTGCCAGCAGCTTAGGACAGCACCAAGAGACCCAGTACTTC.

The chain uses TRBV15 and TRBJ1-2, with D unclear. The CDR3 consists of 14 residues. CDR1 and CDR2 (germline): LNHNV, YYDKDF (reference sequence). Trimming removed 5 bases from V and 1 base from J, with 11 bases in between. The CDR3 nucleotides are TGTGCCACCAGCGGGAGGGAAAATAACTATGGCTACACCTTC. The encoded protein is CATSGRENNYGYTF.